What follows are 31 T cell receptor beta chains derived from one specimen sequenced in a study of T cell responses to AZD1222 COVID-19 vaccine. Profiled with immunoSEQ multiplex PCR; TCRdb holds only in-frame clones, not every one. The sample shows over 85,000 clones, just under 95% of them seen only once. The material sequenced was peripheral blood, taken 28 days after the second AZD1222 dose. These receptors all stem from an adult who received the AZD1222 COVID-19 vaccine.

The chain recombines TRBV27 with TRBJ2-7; D may be TRBD1 (6 bases). CDR3 length: 13 amino acids. V was pared by 6 bases and J by 2 bases, with 11 bases between. Germline values: CDR1 MNHEY, CDR2 SMNVEV (reference sequence). The CDR3 reads CASSEGVTYEQYF. The CDR3 region has the DNA TGTGCCAGCAGCGAGGGGGTTACCTACGAGCAGTACTTC.

The genes are TRBV25-1 and TRBJ1-2, with D hard to call. In germline, CDR1 is MGHDK, CDR2 SYGVNS. The CDR3 length is 13 residues. Between the trimmed V and J ends, which lost 2 bases and 1 base, there was a span of 5 bases. CDR3: CASSEDGNYGYTF. The CDR3 DNA reads as TGTGCCAGCAGTGAAGACGGTAACTATGGCTACACCTTC.

The count of this clone is one. The chain carries TRBV5-1 and TRBJ2-3; 11 bases line up with TRBD2. V shed 7 bases, J shed 1 base, and the junction held 11 bases outside the gene matches. This CDR3 is built from 17 residues. Germline CDR1 and CDR2: SGHRS and YFSETQ. The CDR3 sequence: CASDPGRLAGRTDTQYF. CDR3 coding DNA: TGCGCCAGCGACCCCGGTCGACTAGCGGGGCGCACAGATACGCAGTATTTT.

The chain's CDR3 is CASAPPGLAGELEQFF. CDR3 bases: TGTGCTAGTGCCCCCCCGGGACTAGCGGGGGAGCTTGAGCAGTTCTTC. The V call is TRBV12-5, the J call TRBJ2-1; TRBD2 matches at 14 bases. Unmatched junction bases numbered 11, after V lost 7 bases and J lost 9 bases. Germline CDR1 and CDR2: LGHNT and FRNRAP. This CDR3 region has 16 residues.

V gene TRBV20-1 combines with J gene TRBJ1-1; D uncertain. The length of the CDR3 is 11 residues. V was trimmed by 5 bases and J by 8 bases, leaving 12 bases between them. Germline V gene data show CDR1 as DFQATT and CDR2 as SNEGSKA (reference sequence). CDR3 coding DNA: TGCAGTGCTTCGGCCATGATAGAAGCTTTCTTT. This encodes CSASAMIEAFF.

The chain combines TRBV2 with TRBJ1-2; the D is unclear. The CDR3 totals 11 residues. CDR1 is SNHLY and CDR2 is FYNNEI in the germline V gene. For the CDR3, the DNA is TGTTCACATCAAGAGAACTATGGCTACACCTTC. This encodes CSHQENYGYTF.

V gene TRBV13 combines with J gene TRBJ2-3, with D maybe TRBD2 (6 bases). V was trimmed by 8 bases and J by 6 bases, leaving 18 bases between them. The CDR3 has 14 amino acids. CDR1 and CDR2 from the germline V gene are PRHDT and FYEKMQ (reference sequence). Written as DNA, the CDR3 is TGTGCCAGCCGGGACTCCGCCTCGGGGGATACGCAGTATTTT. Encoded protein: CASRDSASGDTQYF.

The V call is TRBV3-1 (or the pseudogene TRBV3-2), the J call TRBJ1-1, with a tentative D call TRBD1 (5 bases). The CDR3 has 15 amino acids. The germline V and J ends were trimmed by 2 bases and 3 bases, with 13 bases remaining between them. The germline gives CDR1 LGHDT, CDR2 YNNKEL (reference sequence). The CDR3 DNA follows: TGTGCCAGCAGCCAAACGGGCCTGGGGGACACTGAAGCTTTCTTT. This gives the protein CASSQTGLGDTEAFF.

V and J are TRBV28 and TRBJ1-3; possible D gene TRBD1, 5 bases. The V end was cut by 3 bases, the J end by 0 bases, with 9 bases between. The CDR3 contains 15 residues. The germline CDR1 and CDR2 sequences are MDHEN and SYDVKM. The CDR3 DNA follows: TGTGCCAGCAGTTTTAGGGACGGCTCTGGAAACACCATATATTTT. Its protein product is CASSFRDGSGNTIYF.

This chain uses TRBV7-2 with TRBJ1-2; D is ambiguous. V was cut by 1 base and J by 7 bases, with 22 bases left in between. Germline assignment: CDR1 SGHTA and CDR2 FQGNSA. The CDR3 is 17 amino acids. CDR3 residues: CASSLVSTDAPRAGYTF. In nucleotides, the CDR3 is TGTGCCAGCAGCTTAGTCTCGACGGACGCTCCCCGGGCTGGCTACACCTTC. Variable domain in full (rest from reference TRBV7-2 and TRBJ1-2): GAGVSQSPSNKVTEKGKDVELRCDPISGHTALYWYRQSLGQGLEFLIYFQGNSAPDKSGLPSDRFSAERTGGSVSTLTIQRTQQEDSAVYLCASSLVSTDAPRAGYTFGSGTRLTVV.

J is TRBJ2-5 and V is TRBV10-3; 8 bases match TRBD1. CDR1 and CDR2 from the germline V gene are ENHRY and SYGVKD. The CDR3 is made up of 16 amino acids. The J segment lost 6 bases and the V segment lost 5 bases, leaving 14 bases of the junction unmatched. CDR3 sequence reads: CAISPPGTGGWKTQYF. The CDR3 DNA reads TGTGCCATCAGTCCTCCGGGGACAGGAGGATGGAAGACCCAGTACTTC.

The J gene is TRBJ1-2, the V gene TRBV7-9, with D hard to call. The germline gives CDR1 SEHNR, CDR2 FQNEAQ (reference sequence). CDR3 length equals 19 residues. V lost 6 bases and J 0 bases, leaving 26 bases between the germline ends. The DNA for the CDR3 is TGTGCCAGCAGTTCAATTATACTCATACGGACGGTTGCTAACTATGGCTACACCTTC. Amino acids: CASSSIILIRTVANYGYTF.

The rearrangement links TRBV28 to TRBJ2-7, with 14 nucleotides matching TRBD2. CDR1 MDHEN and CDR2 SYDVKM come from the germline V gene. The CDR3 totals 16 residues. The J segment lost 0 bases and the V segment lost 5 bases, leaving 3 bases of the junction unmatched. CDR3 coding DNA: TGTGCCAGCAGTGGGACTAGCGGGGGCCGCTCCTACGAGCAGTACTTC. Residues: CASSGTSGGRSYEQYF. The full variable domain, its missing parts supplied by reference TRBV28 and TRBJ2-7, is DVKVTQSSRYLVKRTGEKVFLECVQDMDHENMFWYRQDPGLGLRLIYFSYDVKMKEKGDIPEGYSVSREKKERFSLILESASTNQTSMYLCASSGTSGGRSYEQYFGPGTRLTVT.

The chain is built from TRBV7-9 and TRBJ1-2; tentative D call: TRBD1 (5 bases). This CDR3 comprises 15 residues. Trimming shortened V by 6 bases and J by 6 bases, and 20 bases separated the two germline ends. Germline CDR1 and CDR2: SEHNR and FQNEAQ (reference sequence). Written as DNA, the CDR3 is TGTGCCAGCAGTACGATAGGGGCGGGGGAAGATGGCTACACCTTC. It translates to CASSTIGAGEDGYTF.

The chain carries TRBV5-1 and TRBJ1-2, with D maybe TRBD1 (6 bases). Trimming took 3 bases from V and 7 from J, leaving 10 bases between them. CDR3 size: 12 residues. Germline CDR1 is SGHRS and CDR2 is YFSETQ. The CDR3 DNA reads TGCGCCAGCAGCTCTACAGGGAGTGGCTACACCTTC. Residues: CASSSTGSGYTF.

The J gene is TRBJ1-4, the V gene TRBV21-1. TRBV21-1 is assigned pseudogene status. This CDR3 has 15 residues. CDR3 loop: CASSKAEGNNEKLFF. The CDR3 DNA follows: TGTGCCAGCAGCAAAGCGGAGGGAAATAATGAAAAACTGTTTTTT.

This clone was seen just once. V and J are TRBV10-3 and TRBJ1-2, with D possibly being TRBD1 (5 bases). The CDR3 length is 12 residues. Germline V CDR1 and CDR2: ENHRY, SYGVKD. V lost 4 bases, J lost 8 bases, and 11 bases lay in between. The CDR3 bases are TGTGCCATCAGTGGGGTCGGGGACGGCTACACCTTC. Amino acids: CAISGVGDGYTF.

The V call is TRBV24-1, the J call TRBJ2-1; D not resolved. Germline CDR1 is KGHDR and CDR2 is SFDVKD. V lost 4 bases and J lost 0, with 18 bases in between. The CDR3 extends over 18 amino acids. CDR3 sequence: CATSDDPRDRSSYNEQFF. CDR3 coding DNA: TGTGCCACCAGTGACGACCCCCGCGATCGGAGCTCCTACAATGAGCAGTTCTTC.

The chain carries TRBV21-1 and TRBJ1-1; the listed D gene, TRBD1, was not tested against the DNA. TRBV21-1 is marked as a pseudogene. This CDR3 is 16 amino acids long. DNA of the CDR3: TGTGCCAGCAGCAAATCAGAAACAGGGGTAAGGACTGAAGCTTTCTTT. Translating gives CASSKSETGVRTEAFF.

This chain links TRBV19 with TRBJ1-5, with 10 bases aligning to TRBD1. V dropped 6 bases and J dropped 0; count of bases not matched to a gene: 5. Germline assignment: CDR1 LNHDA and CDR2 SQIVND (reference sequence). CDR3 size: 16 residues. This CDR3 reads CASRDRGGLSNQPQHF. The CDR3 nucleotides read TGTGCCAGTAGGGACAGGGGGGGCCTTAGCAATCAGCCCCAGCATTTT.

The chain carries TRBV3-1 (or the pseudogene TRBV3-2) and TRBJ2-5; D possibly corresponds to TRBD2 (6 bases). V was clipped by 1 base and J by 5 bases, with 17 bases between them. CDR1 and CDR2 from the germline V gene are LGHDT and YNNKEL (reference sequence). The CDR3 totals 16 residues. CDR3 sequence: CASSQGGGAGRETQYF. The CDR3 DNA follows: TGTGCCAGCAGCCAAGGAGGAGGAGCGGGCCGGGAGACCCAGTACTTC.

This sequence joins TRBV4-2 and TRBJ1-5; 7 nucleotides match TRBD1. V trimming: 1 base; J trimming: 2 bases; junction bases outside the gene matches: 2. CDR1 and CDR2 (germline): LGHNA, YNFKEQ. This CDR3 is 15 amino acids long. In DNA, the CDR3 is TGTGCCAGCAGCCAAGGAGGACAGGGCAATCAGCCCCAGCATTTT. This encodes CASSQGGQGNQPQHF.

This clone came up once. The V gene is TRBV9, the J gene TRBJ2-2, with 10 bases fitting TRBD1. The CDR3 is made up of 20 amino acids. J was trimmed by 3 bases and V by 1 base; bases with no gene match: 15. Germline V lookup: CDR1 SGDLS, CDR2 YYNGEE. DNA of the CDR3: TGTGCCAGCAGCGTACCAGAGCGCCCGGGACAGGGGTTCGACACCGGGGAGCTGTTTTTT. It is translated as CASSVPERPGQGFDTGELFF.

The chain is built from TRBV29-1 and TRBJ2-1; 8 bases are shared with TRBD1. The CDR3 spans 19 residues. V lost 2 bases to trimming and J lost 4 bases; unmatched junction nucleotides: 19. Germline values: CDR1 SQVTM, CDR2 ANQGSEA. The CDR3 region is CSVESIRKSRTGWYNEQFF. CDR3 coding DNA: TGCAGCGTTGAATCAATCCGAAAATCCAGGACAGGGTGGTACAATGAGCAGTTCTTC.

The chain employs TRBV19 and TRBJ1-5; D is uncertain. There are 15 residues in the CDR3. The V gene's germline CDR1 is LNHDA and CDR2 SQIVND (reference sequence). V dropped 2 bases and J dropped 1 base, with 9 bases sitting between them. The CDR3 sequence is CASSINRPSNQPQHF. The CDR3 bases are TGTGCCAGTAGTATAAACAGACCAAGCAATCAGCCCCAGCATTTT.

This chain joins TRBV11-1 and TRBJ2-3; 12 bases are a match to TRBD2. V shed 5 bases and J 4 bases; nucleotides not matched to a gene: 4. Germline V lookup: CDR1 SGHAT, CDR2 FQDESV (reference sequence). The CDR3 consists of 15 residues. The CDR3 sequence is CASSRLAGAADTQYF. The DNA for the CDR3 is TGTGCCAGCAGCCGACTAGCGGGGGCGGCAGATACGCAGTATTTT.

The V call is TRBV7-9, the J call TRBJ2-5, with 9 nucleotides matching TRBD1. This CDR3 comprises 14 residues. V was pared by 5 bases and J by 5 bases, with 6 bases of the junction left unmatched. CDR1 SEHNR and CDR2 FQNEAQ come from the germline V gene (reference sequence). CDR3: CASSPGQGYETQYF. As DNA, the CDR3 is TGTGCCAGCAGCCCGGGACAGGGTTATGAGACCCAGTACTTC.

Only a few counts were recorded for this clone. V usage is TRBV9 and J usage is TRBJ1-6; TRBD1 agrees at 9 bases. Losses at the gene ends were 4 bases for V and 10 bases for J; bases not matched to a gene: 6. Germline V gene lookup returns CDR1 SGDLS and CDR2 YYNGEE. The CDR3 has 14 amino acids. The CDR3 loop reads CASSRDRVLSPLHF. The CDR3 DNA follows: TGTGCCAGCAGCCGGGACAGGGTTCTCTCACCCCTCCACTTT.

V usage is TRBV4-1 and J usage is TRBJ2-5, with D perhaps TRBD2 (5 bases). Trimming left V 0 bases short and J 5 bases short, with 13 bases between. The V gene's germline CDR1 is MGHRA and CDR2 YSYEKL. This CDR3 spans 15 amino acids. The CDR3 coding sequence is TGCGCCAGCAGCCAAGACCACGGGGTCTTGGAGACCCAGTACTTC. Its translation: CASSQDHGVLETQYF.

The rearrangement links TRBV28 to TRBJ1-4, with TRBD1 identical over 9 bases. This CDR3 spans 15 amino acids. V shed 5 bases and J 6 bases; nucleotides not matched to a gene: 7. Germline CDR1 is MDHEN and CDR2 is SYDVKM. The DNA for the CDR3 is TGTGCCAGCAGTCTCATGGGACAGGGTTATGAAAAACTGTTTTTT. Encoded protein: CASSLMGQGYEKLFF.

This chain links TRBV18 with TRBJ2-7; 9 nucleotides match TRBD1. Germline V gene data show CDR1 as KGHSH and CDR2 as LQKENI. The CDR3 loop spans 15 amino acids. Trimming removed 5 bases from V and 2 bases from J; junction bases left unmatched: 7. The CDR3 protein is CASSTRDRETYEQYF. The CDR3 DNA is TGTGCCAGCTCAACCCGGGACAGGGAAACCTACGAGCAGTACTTC.